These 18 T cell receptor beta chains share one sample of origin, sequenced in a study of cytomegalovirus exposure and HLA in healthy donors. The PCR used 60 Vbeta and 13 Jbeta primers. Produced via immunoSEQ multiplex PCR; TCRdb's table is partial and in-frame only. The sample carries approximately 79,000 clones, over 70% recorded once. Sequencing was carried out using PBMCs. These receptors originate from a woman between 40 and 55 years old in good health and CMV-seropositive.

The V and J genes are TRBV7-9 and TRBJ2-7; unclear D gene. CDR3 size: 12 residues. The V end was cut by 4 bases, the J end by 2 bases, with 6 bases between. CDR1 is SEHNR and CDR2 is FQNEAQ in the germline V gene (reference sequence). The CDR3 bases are TGTGCCAGCAGCTCCCTTACCTACGAGCAGTACTTC. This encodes CASSSLTYEQYF.

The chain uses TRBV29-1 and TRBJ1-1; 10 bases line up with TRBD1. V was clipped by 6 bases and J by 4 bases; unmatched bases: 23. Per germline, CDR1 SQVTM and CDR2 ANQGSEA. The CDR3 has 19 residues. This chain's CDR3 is CSVGGTGDFSGLVGTEAFF. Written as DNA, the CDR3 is TGCAGCGTGGGAGGGACAGGGGATTTTTCTGGGTTGGTGGGCACTGAAGCTTTCTTT.

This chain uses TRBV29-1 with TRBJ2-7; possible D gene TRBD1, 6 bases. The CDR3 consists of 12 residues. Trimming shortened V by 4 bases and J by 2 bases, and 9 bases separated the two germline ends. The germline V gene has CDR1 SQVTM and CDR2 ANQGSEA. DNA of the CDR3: TGCAGCGTTGTCGGGGACACCTACGAGCAGTACTTC. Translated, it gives CSVVGDTYEQYF.

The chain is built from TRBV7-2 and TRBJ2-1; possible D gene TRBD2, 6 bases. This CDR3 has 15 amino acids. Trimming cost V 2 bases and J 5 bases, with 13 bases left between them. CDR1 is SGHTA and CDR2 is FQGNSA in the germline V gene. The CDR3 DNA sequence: TGTGCCAGCAGCTTATCGCCGGGACTGGACAATGAGCAGTTCTTC. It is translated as CASSLSPGLDNEQFF.

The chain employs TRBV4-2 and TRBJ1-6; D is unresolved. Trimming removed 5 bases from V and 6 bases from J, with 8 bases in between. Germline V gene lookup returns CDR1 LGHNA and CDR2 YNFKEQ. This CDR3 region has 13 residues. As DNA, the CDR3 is TGTGCCAGCAGCGAGGGAACTAATTCACCCCTCCACTTT. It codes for CASSEGTNSPLHF.

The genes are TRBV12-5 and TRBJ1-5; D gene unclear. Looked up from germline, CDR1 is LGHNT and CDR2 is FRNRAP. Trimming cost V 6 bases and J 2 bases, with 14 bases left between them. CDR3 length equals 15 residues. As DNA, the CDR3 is TGTGCTAGTGGCCAGGAGGCCTTAGGCAATCAGCCCCAGCATTTT. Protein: CASGQEALGNQPQHF.

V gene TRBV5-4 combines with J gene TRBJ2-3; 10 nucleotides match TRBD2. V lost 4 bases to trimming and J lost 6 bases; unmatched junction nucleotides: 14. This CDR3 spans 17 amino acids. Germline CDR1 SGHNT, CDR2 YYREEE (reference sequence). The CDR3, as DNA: TGTGCCAGCAGCAGTCCGGGACTAGCGTTAGGGATGGATACGCAGTATTTT. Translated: CASSSPGLALGMDTQYF.

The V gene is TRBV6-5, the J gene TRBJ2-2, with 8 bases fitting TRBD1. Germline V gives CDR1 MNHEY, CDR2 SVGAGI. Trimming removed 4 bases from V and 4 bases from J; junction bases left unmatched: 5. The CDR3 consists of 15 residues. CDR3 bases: TGTGCCAGCAGTTCTGACAGGGGTGGCACCGGGGAGCTGTTTTTT. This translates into CASSSDRGGTGELFF.

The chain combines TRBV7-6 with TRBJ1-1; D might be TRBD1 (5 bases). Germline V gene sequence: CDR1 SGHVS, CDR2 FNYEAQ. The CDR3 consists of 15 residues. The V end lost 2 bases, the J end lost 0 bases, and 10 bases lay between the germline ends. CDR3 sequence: CASSLFQGLNTEAFF. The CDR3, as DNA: TGTGCCAGCAGCTTATTTCAGGGTTTGAACACTGAAGCTTTCTTT.

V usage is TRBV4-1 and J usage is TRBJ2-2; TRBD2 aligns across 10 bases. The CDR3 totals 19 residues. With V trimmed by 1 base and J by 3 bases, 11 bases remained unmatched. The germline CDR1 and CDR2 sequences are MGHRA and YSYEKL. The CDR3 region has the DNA TGCGCCAGCAGCCAAGCGGAGCGGGAGGGCCGGAGGGACACCGGGGAGCTGTTTTTT. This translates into CASSQAEREGRRDTGELFF.

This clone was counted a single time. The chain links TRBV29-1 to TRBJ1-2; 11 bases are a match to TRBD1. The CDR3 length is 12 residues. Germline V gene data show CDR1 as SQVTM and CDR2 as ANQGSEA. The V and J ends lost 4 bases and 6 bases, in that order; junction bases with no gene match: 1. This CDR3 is CSVVGQGDGYTF. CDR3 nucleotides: TGCAGCGTTGTGGGACAGGGGGATGGCTACACCTTC.

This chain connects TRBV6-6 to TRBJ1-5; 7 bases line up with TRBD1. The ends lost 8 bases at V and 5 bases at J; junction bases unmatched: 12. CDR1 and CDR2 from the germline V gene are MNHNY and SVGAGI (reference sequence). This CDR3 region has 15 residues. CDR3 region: CASATGQWTDQPQHF. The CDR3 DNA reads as TGTGCCAGCGCTACGGGACAGTGGACCGATCAGCCCCAGCATTTT.

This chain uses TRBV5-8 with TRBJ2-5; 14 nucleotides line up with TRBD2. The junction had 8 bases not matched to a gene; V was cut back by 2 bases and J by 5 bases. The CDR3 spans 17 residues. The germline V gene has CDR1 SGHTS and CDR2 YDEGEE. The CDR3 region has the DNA TGTGCCAGCAGCTTCGGGACTAGCGGGAGCAGTGGTGAGACCCAGTACTTC. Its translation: CASSFGTSGSSGETQYF.

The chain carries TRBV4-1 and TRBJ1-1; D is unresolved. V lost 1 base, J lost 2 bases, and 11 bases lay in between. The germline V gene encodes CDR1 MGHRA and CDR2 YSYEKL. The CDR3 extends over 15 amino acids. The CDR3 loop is CASSQGPGTNTEAFF. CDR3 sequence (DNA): TGCGCCAGCAGCCAAGGGCCGGGAACTAACACTGAAGCTTTCTTT.

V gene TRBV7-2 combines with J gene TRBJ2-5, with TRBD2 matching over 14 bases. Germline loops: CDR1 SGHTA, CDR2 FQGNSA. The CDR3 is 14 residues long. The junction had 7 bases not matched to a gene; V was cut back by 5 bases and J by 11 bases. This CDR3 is CASSQGTSGRAQYF. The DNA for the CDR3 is TGTGCCAGCAGCCAGGGGACTAGCGGGAGAGCGCAGTACTTC.

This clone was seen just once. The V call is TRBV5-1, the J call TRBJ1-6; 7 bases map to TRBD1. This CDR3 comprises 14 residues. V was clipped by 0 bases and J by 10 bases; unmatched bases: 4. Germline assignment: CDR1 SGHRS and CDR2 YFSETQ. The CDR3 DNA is TGCGCCAGCAGCTTGGGACAGGGAGGATCACCCCTCCACTTT. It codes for CASSLGQGGSPLHF.

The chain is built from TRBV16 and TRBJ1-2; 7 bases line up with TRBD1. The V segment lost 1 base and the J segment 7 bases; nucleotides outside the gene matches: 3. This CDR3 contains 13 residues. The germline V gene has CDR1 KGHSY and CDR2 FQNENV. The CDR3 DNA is TGTGCCAGCAGCCAATGGGACAGTGCTGGCTACACCTTC. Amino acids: CASSQWDSAGYTF.

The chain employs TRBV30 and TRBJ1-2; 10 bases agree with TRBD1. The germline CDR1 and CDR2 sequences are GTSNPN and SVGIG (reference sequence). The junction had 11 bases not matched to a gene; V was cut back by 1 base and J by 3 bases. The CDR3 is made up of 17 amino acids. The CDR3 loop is CAWSAGGQGESYYGYTF. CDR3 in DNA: TGTGCCTGGAGTGCTGGAGGACAGGGGGAAAGCTACTATGGCTACACCTTC.